Listed below are T cell receptor beta chains from one sample, sequenced in a study of technical replicates of blood from a handful of donors. Data came from immunoSEQ multiplex PCR; TCRdb stores just in-frame clones and leaves some out. Counted here are fewer than 85,000 clones, about 96% occurring once; the ten biggest clones make up about 0.31%. What was sequenced was T cells isolated from PBMCs. The receptors stem from a human donor in good health. Each CDR3 is given with its conserved first and last residue. The D gene is left open where the match is weak. The size of a clone is reported for some rows only, either as once, few or many, or as a class for expanded clones.

length,size,V,J,D,CDR3,DNA
12,NA,TRBV11-2,TRBJ2-1,NA,CASSLQRHEQFF,TGTGCCAGCAGCTTACAGCGCCATGAGCAGTTCTTC
12,NA,TRBV27,TRBJ1-4,NA,CASSFRGEKLFF,TGTGCCAGCAGTTTCAGGGGAGAAAAACTGTTTTTT
13,NA,TRBV5-1,TRBJ2-7,NA,CASSSSGDYEQYF,TGCGCCAGCAGCAGCTCAGGTGACTACGAGCAGTACTTC
15,NA,TRBV7-3,TRBJ2-2,NA,CASSLQGTYTGELFF,TGTGCCAGCAGCTTACAGGGAACGTACACCGGGGAGCTGTTTTTT
14,NA,TRBV6-1,TRBJ2-7,NA,CASSEAGEAYEQYF,TGTGCCAGCAGTGAAGCGGGAGAAGCCTACGAGCAGTACTTC
15,NA,TRBV28,TRBJ2-1,TRBD2,CASSSIGTRHNEQFF,TGTGCCAGCAGTTCCATCGGGACTAGACACAATGAGCAGTTCTTC
15,once,TRBV7-6,TRBJ2-7,TRBD1,CASSLEGQGLDEQYF,TGTGCCAGCAGCTTAGAGGGACAGGGTCTCGACGAGCAGTACTTC
11,NA,TRBV30,TRBJ2-7,NA,CAWSPGHEQYF,TGTGCCTGGAGTCCTGGGCACGAGCAGTACTTC
14,NA,TRBV28,TRBJ1-3,NA,CATRDFSSGNTIYF,TGTGCCACCCGGGACTTCAGCTCTGGAAACACCATATATTTT
14,NA,TRBV27,TRBJ2-1,NA,CASFRQNSYNEQFF,TGTGCCAGCTTTAGACAGAACTCCTACAATGAGCAGTTCTTC
16,NA,TRBV7-2,TRBJ2-2,TRBD1,CASSPRGGTGAGELFF,TGTGCCAGCAGCCCAAGGGGGGGGACAGGGGCCGGGGAGCTGTTTTTT
11,NA,TRBV7-8,TRBJ2-7,NA,CASSFSGEQYF,TGTGCCAGCAGCTTTAGCGGCGAGCAGTACTTC
13,NA,TRBV18,TRBJ1-1,NA,CASSPPESTEAFF,TGTGCCAGCTCACCACCGGAGAGCACTGAAGCTTTCTTT
13,NA,TRBV6-1,TRBJ2-7,NA,CASNVGGRGEQYF,TGTGCCAGCAACGTCGGGGGACGGGGCGAGCAGTACTTC
15,NA,TRBV27,TRBJ1-2,NA,CASSLSGLSSYGYTF,TGTGCCAGCAGTTTATCCGGCCTATCTAGCTATGGCTACACCTTC
15,NA,TRBV6-1,TRBJ2-2,TRBD2,CASHGLAGNTGELFF,TGTGCCAGCCACGGACTAGCGGGGAACACCGGGGAGCTGTTTTTT
13,NA,TRBV28,TRBJ2-1,TRBD2,CAGSRTSGVEQFF,TGTGCCGGTAGTCGGACTAGCGGAGTGGAGCAGTTCTTC
14,NA,TRBV5-1,TRBJ2-7,NA,CASSLDPSSYEQYF,TGCGCCAGCAGCTTGGATCCTAGCTCCTACGAGCAGTACTTC
15,once,TRBV5-5,TRBJ1-5,TRBD1,CASSRDRGFVQPQHF,TGTGCCAGCAGCCGGGACAGGGGGTTTGTGCAGCCCCAGCATTTT
16,NA,TRBV19,TRBJ2-6,NA,CASSQVVVAGANVLTF,TGTGCCAGTAGTCAGGTGGTGGTAGCTGGGGCCAACGTCCTGACTTTC
14,NA,TRBV9,TRBJ2-7,NA,CASSVPRVSYEQYF,TGTGCCAGCAGCGTACCCCGGGTGAGCTACGAGCAGTACTTC
17,NA,TRBV27,TRBJ2-5,NA,CASSLWGRLTPVETQYF,TGTGCCAGCAGTTTATGGGGTAGACTAACACCGGTAGAGACCCAGTACTTC
11,NA,TRBV18,TRBJ1-2,NA,CASSPDYGYTF,TGTGCCAGCTCACCCGACTATGGCTACACCTTC
14,NA,TRBV28,TRBJ1-3,NA,CAYLPGGGGNTIYF,TGTGCCTACTTGCCGGGGGGAGGAGGAAACACCATATATTTT
15,NA,TRBV11-2,TRBJ2-1,TRBD2,CASSYLAGDYNEQFF,TGTGCCAGCAGCTACCTAGCGGGAGATTACAATGAGCAGTTCTTC
15,NA,TRBV9,TRBJ2-7,TRBD2,CASSVGGTSLYEQYF,TGTGCCAGCAGCGTAGGTGGGACTAGCCTTTACGAGCAGTACTTC
11,once,TRBV20-1,TRBJ2-7,NA,CSASNSPEQYF,TGCAGTGCTAGCAACTCTCCCGAGCAGTACTTC
13,NA,TRBV5-6,TRBJ2-5,NA,CASSKPGRETQYF,TGTGCCAGCAGCAAACCTGGGAGAGAGACCCAGTACTTC
11,once,TRBV18,TRBJ1-4,NA,CASSLAEKLFF,TGTGCCAGCTCACTGGCCGAAAAACTGTTTTTT
10,NA,TRBV20-1,TRBJ2-1,NA,CSMRDNEQFF,TGCAGCATGAGAGACAATGAGCAGTTCTTC
16,NA,TRBV6-5,TRBJ2-3,NA,CASSYGVGEYTDTQYF,TGTGCCAGCAGTTATGGGGTAGGGGAATACACAGATACGCAGTATTTT
14,NA,TRBV27,TRBJ2-1,NA,CASSLSTVWNEQFF,TGTGCCAGCAGTTTATCCACAGTGTGGAATGAGCAGTTCTTC
14,NA,TRBV5-6,TRBJ2-2,NA,CASSLYTNTGELFF,TGTGCCAGCAGCTTGTACACGAACACCGGGGAGCTGTTTTTT
15,NA,TRBV5-4,TRBJ2-7,TRBD2,CASSLFYGGIYEQYF,TGTGCCAGCAGCTTGTTTTACGGGGGGATCTACGAGCAGTACTTC
14,NA,TRBV27,TRBJ1-2,NA,CASSSHRVDYGYTF,TGTGCCAGCAGTTCGCACAGGGTGGACTATGGCTACACCTTC
20,NA,TRBV15,TRBJ1-5,TRBD1,CATSRDRPGQGRFGNQPQHF,TGTGCCACCAGCAGAGATAGGCCGGGACAGGGGAGATTCGGCAATCAGCCCCAGCATTTT
17,NA,TRBV19,TRBJ1-5,NA,CASSIAFGDDGNQPQHF,TGTGCCAGTAGTATCGCCTTCGGAGACGATGGCAATCAGCCCCAGCATTTT
13,NA,TRBV6-1,TRBJ2-3,NA,CASRRGGTDTQYF,TGTGCCAGCAGAAGGGGTGGCACAGATACGCAGTATTTT
21,NA,TRBV7-3,TRBJ2-1,TRBD2,CASTARGYLISKRDPENEQFF,TGTGCCAGTACTGCGCGGGGATATTTGATTTCTAAGCGGGACCCGGAGAATGAGCAGTTCTTC
16,once,TRBV28,TRBJ2-5,NA,CASSRPPGLGQETQYF,TGTGCCAGCAGCCGACCCCCCGGACTTGGCCAGGAGACCCAGTACTTC
15,once,TRBV6-1,TRBJ2-7,NA,CASSEGKLLPYEQYF,TGTGCCAGCAGTGAGGGTAAACTACTGCCCTACGAGCAGTACTTC
15,NA,TRBV7-9,TRBJ2-5,TRBD1,CASSLVTGGRETQYF,TGTGCCAGCAGCTTAGTAACAGGGGGGCGAGAGACCCAGTACTTC
15,NA,TRBV19,TRBJ1-5,NA,CASSSGNYIRQPQHF,TGTGCCAGTAGCTCGGGGAATTATATCCGTCAGCCCCAGCATTTT
14,NA,TRBV19,TRBJ2-3,TRBD1,CASTPTGITDTQYF,TGTGCCAGTACTCCGACAGGGATAACAGATACGCAGTATTTT
15,NA,TRBV11-3,TRBJ2-7,TRBD2,CASSFTSGSSYEQYF,TGTGCCAGCAGCTTTACTAGCGGGAGCTCCTACGAGCAGTACTTC
11,NA,TRBV6-5,TRBJ2-3,NA,CASSSSDTQYF,TGTGCCAGCAGTTCTTCAGATACGCAGTATTTT
13,NA,TRBV5-1,TRBJ2-7,TRBD1,CASSMGTVYEQYF,TGCGCCAGCAGCATGGGGACAGTCTACGAGCAGTACTTC
15,NA,TRBV7-8,TRBJ1-4,NA,CASSFTWAANEKLFF,TGTGCCAGCAGCTTTACGTGGGCAGCTAATGAAAAACTGTTTTTT
14,NA,TRBV7-9,TRBJ2-5,NA,CASSMDSPRETQYF,TGTGCCAGCAGCATGGACAGCCCTCGAGAGACCCAGTACTTC
14,NA,TRBV10-3,TRBJ2-1,TRBD2,CAIGGTSGTNEQFF,TGTGCCATCGGGGGGACTAGCGGGACAAATGAGCAGTTCTTC
15,NA,TRBV7-9,TRBJ1-5,NA,CASSLGDTSNQPQHF,TGTGCCAGCAGCTTAGGGGACACCAGCAATCAGCCCCAGCATTTT
15,NA,TRBV7-9,TRBJ2-1,TRBD2,CASSPGTSLNNEQFF,TGTGCCAGCAGCCCCGGGACTAGCCTTAACAATGAGCAGTTCTTC
16,once,TRBV28,TRBJ2-3,NA,CATTDVGRRPTDTQYF,TGTGCCACGACCGACGTGGGTCGCAGGCCCACAGATACGCAGTATTTT
13,NA,TRBV2,TRBJ1-2,NA,CASSPGTEYGYTF,TGTGCCAGCAGCCCTGGGACTGAATATGGCTACACCTTC
12,once,TRBV13,TRBJ2-1,TRBD2,CASKREGPEQFF,TGTGCCAGCAAGCGGGAGGGCCCAGAGCAGTTCTTC
13,NA,TRBV2,TRBJ2-7,TRBD2,CASTGGRTYEQYF,TGTGCCAGCACCGGGGGGAGAACCTACGAGCAGTACTTC
14,NA,TRBV7-9,TRBJ2-7,TRBD2,CASSLKREVNEQYF,TGTGCCAGCAGCTTGAAGCGGGAGGTTAACGAGCAGTACTTC
14,NA,TRBV27,TRBJ1-1,NA,CASRFSQGNTEAFF,TGTGCCAGCAGATTCTCTCAGGGGAACACTGAAGCTTTCTTT
14,NA,TRBV6-1,TRBJ2-1,TRBD2,CASSLAGAGNEQFF,TGTGCCAGCAGTCTAGCGGGAGCCGGCAATGAGCAGTTCTTC
15,NA,TRBV5-4,TRBJ2-1,TRBD2,CASSYLAGDANEQFF,TGTGCCAGCAGCTACCTAGCGGGAGACGCTAATGAGCAGTTCTTC